A single sample is the source of the 18 T cell receptor beta chains below, sequenced in a study of vaccination and CD4 T cells after COVID-19. Cultured CD4+ T-cell DNA underwent Oncomine TCR Beta short-read sequencing. TCRdb independently ran MiXCR on the PCR reads; one entry per CDR3 protein. The table has about 20,000 distinct CDR3 sequences, just under 55% seen once; the top ten hold around a sixth. Sample treatment: 10-day PBMC culture with coronavirus spike peptide pools or control peptides (ViraFEST assay). For these TCRs, the target antigens are not known. The sample taken for sequencing was CD4+ T cells from blood, cultured in vitro. The receptors here all came from a human donor who had recovered from COVID-19.

V and J are TRBV20-1 and TRBJ2-7, with 9 bases aligning to TRBD2. Per the germline V gene, CDR1 is DFQATT and CDR2 is SNEGSKA (reference sequence). V was clipped by 4 bases and J by 0 bases; unmatched bases: 7. This CDR3 is 15 amino acids long. The DNA of the CDR3 is TGCAGTGCTACCCGCGGGGGGGGCGTCTCCTACGAGCAGTACTTC. It codes for CSATRGGGVSYEQYF.

This chain joins TRBV11-2 and TRBJ2-1; D not certain. V lost 3 bases and J 7 bases, leaving 10 bases between the germline ends. There are 13 residues in the CDR3. Germline CDR1 SGHAT, CDR2 FQNNGV. This CDR3 is CASSFTTLNEQFF. The CDR3 coding sequence is TGTGCCAGCAGCTTTACGACTCTTAATGAGCAGTTCTTC.

This chain uses TRBV20-1 with TRBJ2-5; 9 bases agree with TRBD2. Germline V gene lookup returns CDR1 DFQATT and CDR2 SNEGSKA (reference sequence). The junction had 2 bases not matched to a gene; V was cut back by 0 bases and J by 0 bases. CDR3 length equals 15 residues. The CDR3 reads CSARDAGGHQETQYF. CDR3 in DNA: TGCAGTGCTAGAGATGCGGGGGGGCACCAAGAGACCCAGTACTTC.

This chain links TRBV7-9 with TRBJ2-5; tentatively, D is TRBD1 or TRBD2 (5 bases each). Trimming shortened V by 5 bases and J by 2 bases, and 15 bases separated the two germline ends. The CDR3 has 15 amino acids. Germline V lookup: CDR1 SEHNR, CDR2 FQNEAQ (reference sequence). The CDR3 loop reads CASSPAPGPQETQYF. CDR3 nucleotide sequence: TGTGCCAGCAGCCCAGCTCCGGGGCCGCAAGAGACCCAGTACTTC.

The J gene is TRBJ2-1, the V gene TRBV5-1; the D is unclear. CDR3 size: 12 residues. Looked up from germline, CDR1 is SGHRS and CDR2 is YFSETQ. V shed 3 bases and J shed 6 bases, with 7 bases lying between them. The CDR3 nucleotides are TGCGCCAGCAGCTGGGAAGTCAATGAGCAGTTCTTC. This translates into CASSWEVNEQFF.

This clonotype was seen a handful of times. This rearrangement joins TRBV2 to TRBJ1-5, with D unclear. In germline, CDR1 is SNHLY, CDR2 FYNNEI. Trimming cost V 3 bases and J 4 bases, with 10 bases left between them. CDR3 size: 14 residues. The DNA of the CDR3 is TGTGCCAGCAGTGAGCGGCAGATAAATCAGCCCCAGCATTTT. Amino acids: CASSERQINQPQHF.

V gene TRBV7-9 combines with J gene TRBJ1-2; the match to TRBD1 covers 10 bases. Germline V gene lookup returns CDR1 SEHNR and CDR2 FQNEAQ (reference sequence). The CDR3 is made up of 13 amino acids. The ends lost 4 bases at V and 8 bases at J; junction bases unmatched: 4. CDR3 in amino acids: CASSSGQGYGYTF. CDR3 nucleotide sequence: TGTGCCAGCAGCTCGGGACAGGGGTACGGCTACACCTTC.

This clonotype was seen only once. This chain joins TRBV28 and TRBJ2-7, with a possible D match to TRBD1 (6 bases). CDR1 is MDHEN, CDR2 SYDVKM, per germline. There are 13 residues in the CDR3. V lost 3 bases and J 3 bases, leaving 9 bases between the germline ends. The CDR3 protein is CASSFQGLYEQYF. The CDR3, as DNA: TGTGCCAGCAGTTTTCAGGGGCTCTACGAGCAGTACTTC. Using reference TRBV28 and TRBJ2-7 for the parts outside the CDR3, the full variable domain is DVKVTQSSRYLVKRTGEKVFLECVQDMDHENMFWYRQDPGLGLRLIYFSYDVKMKEKGDIPEGYSVSREKKERFSLILESASTNQTSMYLCASSFQGLYEQYFGPGTRLTVT.

The rearrangement links TRBV7-8 to TRBJ2-1; the D gene is possibly TRBD1 (6 bases). The germline gives CDR1 SGHVS, CDR2 FQNEAQ. The CDR3 spans 15 residues. V lost 5 bases and J lost 5, with 16 bases in between. The CDR3 DNA reads as TGTGCCAGCAGCCCTTACGAAGGACAGAACAATGAGCAGTTCTTC. Translated, it gives CASSPYEGQNNEQFF.

The J gene is TRBJ2-1, the V gene TRBV7-3; maybe TRBD1 (5 bases). CDR3 length equals 16 residues. Germline CDR1 is SGHTA and CDR2 is FQGTGA. Trimming stripped 5 bases from V and 0 bases from J, with 14 bases between. The CDR3 is CASSPEQASSYNEQFF. The CDR3 region has the DNA TGTGCCAGCAGCCCAGAACAGGCGAGCTCCTACAATGAGCAGTTCTTC.

The chain recombines TRBV7-2 with TRBJ2-3; either TRBD1 or TRBD2 may supply D (6 bases each). CDR1 is SGHTA and CDR2 is FQGNSA in the germline V gene. With 1 base removed from V and 6 bases from J, the gap between germline ends came to 17 bases. The CDR3 length is 16 residues. The CDR3 loop is CASSLGGGPRRDTQYF. As DNA, the CDR3 is TGTGCCAGCAGCTTAGGAGGGGGGCCCCGGAGGGATACGCAGTATTTT.

This clonotype was recorded only once. The chain recombines TRBV28 with TRBJ2-7; no clear D. Deletions cut 5 bases from V and 2 bases from J, with 13 bases between. Germline CDR1 reads MDHEN; CDR2 reads SYDVKM. This CDR3 contains 14 residues. In DNA, the CDR3 is TGTGCCAGCAGTCCCCCAGTTGGTACCTACGAGCAGTACTTC. The encoded protein is CASSPPVGTYEQYF.

The chain links TRBV28 to TRBJ1-3; TRBD1 agrees at 7 bases. Per the germline V gene, CDR1 is MDHEN and CDR2 is SYDVKM. This CDR3 region has 15 residues. J was trimmed by 2 bases and V by 2 bases; bases with no gene match: 3. CDR3 residues: CASSLPGQTGNTIYF. The CDR3 DNA follows: TGTGCCAGCAGTTTACCGGGACAGACTGGAAACACCATATATTTT.

This clonotype has only a few counts. The gene calls are TRBV20-1 and TRBJ2-3, with 8 bases lining up with TRBD1. The CDR3 runs to 15 residues. J was trimmed by 4 bases and V by 0 bases; bases with no gene match: 6. Germline loops: CDR1 DFQATT, CDR2 SNEGSKA (reference sequence). CDR3 sequence reads: CSARDRQGAPDTQYF. The CDR3 DNA follows: TGCAGTGCTAGAGATCGGCAGGGGGCCCCAGATACGCAGTATTTT.

There are a few counts of this clonotype. The gene calls are TRBV20-1 and TRBJ2-7, with TRBD2 matching 10 bases. J lost 3 bases, V lost 0 bases, and 2 bases had no gene match. The germline V gene encodes CDR1 DFQATT and CDR2 SNEGSKA (reference sequence). The CDR3 sequence is 14 residues long. CDR3 in DNA: TGCAGTGCTAGAGATAGCGGGGGGCTCTACGAGCAGTACTTC. As protein: CSARDSGGLYEQYF.

The rearrangement links TRBV28 to TRBJ1-4; no clear D gene. Trimming took off 9 bases at V and 4 bases at J, with 12 bases between the two ends. The CDR3 consists of 13 residues. CDR1 is MDHEN and CDR2 is SYDVKM in the germline V gene. The CDR3 here is CASNLDGNEKLFF. CDR3 nucleotide sequence: TGTGCCAGTAACTTAGACGGTAATGAAAAACTGTTTTTT.

This chain links TRBV5-1 with TRBJ1-2; D remains ambiguous. Germline CDR1 is SGHRS and CDR2 is YFSETQ. The CDR3 is 14 amino acids. The ends were cut back, 7 bases at V and 2 bases at J, with 15 bases in the middle. The CDR3 DNA reads as TGCGCCAGCGCGAACCCCCCACAAAACTATGGCTACACCTTC. Translated: CASANPPQNYGYTF.

The chain has TRBV7-9 and TRBJ2-7; a weak D match, TRBD1 (6 bases). Germline V CDR1 and CDR2: SEHNR, FQNEAQ (reference sequence). The CDR3 is 14 amino acids. V was shortened by 4 bases and J by 3 bases, with 13 bases between the two germline ends. The CDR3 nucleotides read TGTGCCAGCAGCTCCCGACAGGCAAACTACGAGCAGTACTTC. Encoded protein: CASSSRQANYEQYF.